This is a list of T cell receptor beta chains from one sample in a study of tumor-infiltrating lymphocytes in primary liver carcinoma. One entry per CDR3 protein results from TCRdb running MiXCR on the multiplex PCR reads. Among 150,000 to 200,000 distinct CDR3 sequences listed, 60% were seen once. Material: peripheral blood. These receptors were taken from a man between 35 and 55 years old with primary liver carcinoma and hepatitis B virus infection. The CDR3 runs from the conserved cysteine through the conserved F or W. D genes are given only for firm matches. Not every row has a clone size; where given, it reads once, few, many or a size class.

TRBJ2-7,-,TRBV10-3,few,TGTGCCATCAGTGCACCAGAAAAGCCAGAAACCTACGAGCAGTACTTC,CAISAPEKPETYEQYF
TRBJ1-4,-,TRBV28,-,TGTGCCAGCAGTTCAAGATTGGAAAAACTGTTTTTT,CASSSRLEKLFF
TRBJ2-2,TRBD2,TRBV29-1,-,TGCAGCGTTGAAGACGCGGCGGGAGCCACCAGGGAGCTGTTTTTT,CSVEDAAGATRELFF
TRBJ2-2,TRBD2,TRBV10-3,-,TGTGCCATCAGTGCCGCCGGGACTAGCGGGGCGAACACCGGGGAGCTGTTTTTT,CAISAAGTSGANTGELFF
TRBJ1-1,-,TRBV11-2,many,TGTGCCAGCAGTTGGACTCCGGCGGGAACTGAAGCTTTCTTT,CASSWTPAGTEAFF
TRBJ1-5,TRBD1,TRBV4-1,-,TGCGCCAGCAGCCAAGATGCACAGGGGCATCACCCCCAGCATTTT,CASSQDAQGHHPQHF
TRBJ2-1,TRBD2,TRBV4-1,-,TGCGCCAGCAGCCAAGACGCGGGAGGTAACCACAATGAACAGTTCTTC,CASSQDAGGNHNEQFF
TRBJ1-1,TRBD1,TRBV6-5,-,TGTGCCAGCAGTTACTCCCTAGGACAGGGGAGAGGTGAAGCTTTCTTT,CASSYSLGQGRGEAFF
TRBJ2-3,-,TRBV28,-,TGTGCCAGCAGTTGGGTAGGGAGGACAGATGCGCAGTATTTT,CASSWVGRTDAQYF
TRBJ2-5,-,TRBV11-2,-,TGTGCCAGTAGCATAGGGCAGATCCAAGAGACCCAGTACTTC,CASSIGQIQETQYF
TRBJ2-7,-,TRBV6-6,-,TGTGCAAACCGGGACGTACACGAGCAGTACTTC,CANRDVHEQYF
TRBJ2-7,-,TRBV4-1,few,TGCGCCAGCAGCCAAGATCGGGTGAGCAGGTGGCAGTACTTC,CASSQDRVSRWQYF
TRBJ1-1,TRBD1,TRBV12-3/TRBV12-4,-,TGTGCCAGCAGGCCCGGGACAGGGAAAACTGAAGCTTTCTTT,CASRPGTGKTEAFF
TRBJ2-5,TRBD1,TRBV6-1,few,TGTGCCAGCAAAACCGGGACAGGGGAAGAGACCCAGTACTTC,CASKTGTGEETQYF
TRBJ2-3,-,TRBV6-1,-,TGTGCCAGCCACATCGTGGGACGGGGCACAGATACGCAGTATTTT,CASHIVGRGTDTQYF
TRBJ2-7,-,TRBV11-2,few,TGTACTAGCAGCCCCGGGGGCCCGGAAGAGCAGTACTTC,CTSSPGGPEEQYF
TRBJ2-4,TRBD1,TRBV11-2,-,TGTGCCAACCGTAGGACAGGAAAAAACATTCACTACTTT,CANRRTGKNIHYF
TRBJ2-1,-,TRBV6-6,many,TGTGCCAGCAGCCCCGATTCTTGGGCTGAGCAGTTCTTC,CASSPDSWAEQFF
TRBJ2-7,-,TRBV6-6,-,TGTGCCAGCGCCTCATTGACCTACGAGCAGTACTTC,CASASLTYEQYF
TRBJ2-1,-,TRBV11-2,-,TGTGCCAGCAGCTTAAGGCTAGACGGCATTGAGCAGTTCTTC,CASSLRLDGIEQFF
TRBJ2-3,-,TRBV5-1,-,TGCGCCAGCAGCGAGCCGGGACAAGGGGCTACGCAGTATTTT,CASSEPGQGATQYF
TRBJ2-1,TRBD2,TRBV4-2,-,TGTGCCAGCAGCCAGACTAGCGGACAAACCAATGAGCAGTTCTTC,CASSQTSGQTNEQFF
TRBJ2-1,TRBD1,TRBV18,once,TGTGCCAGCTCACGTCCGGGACAGTACAATGAGCAGTTCTTC,CASSRPGQYNEQFF
TRBJ2-7,TRBD2,TRBV10-3,-,TGTGCCATCAGGCCGACTAGCGGGGCCTACGAGCAGTACTTC,CAIRPTSGAYEQYF
TRBJ2-7,-,TRBV11-2,-,TGTGCCAGCAGTCTAACCGACGTGGCCTACGGGCAGTACTTC,CASSLTDVAYGQYF
TRBJ2-5,-,TRBV11-1,many,TGTGCCAGCAGCGTCTATGGGGCCCAAGAGACCCAGTACTTC,CASSVYGAQETQYF
TRBJ2-5,TRBD2,TRBV4-2,-,TGTGCCAGCAGCCAAGCTCTGTTAGCGGGGCAAGAGACCCAGTACTTC,CASSQALLAGQETQYF
TRBJ1-2,-,TRBV12-3/TRBV12-4,many,TGTGCCAGCAGGCCTGGACAGAGAAACTATGGCTACACCTTC,CASRPGQRNYGYTF
TRBJ2-7,TRBD2,TRBV10-3,-,TGTGCCATCAGTGTTCGGGAGCGGGATGAGCAGTACTTC,CAISVRERDEQYF
TRBJ2-3,-,TRBV12-3/TRBV12-4,-,TGTGTCAGCAGCCTTAATATAGGGGGGGAGACGCAGTATTTT,CVSSLNIGGETQYF
TRBJ2-3,TRBD1,TRBV5-1,-,TGCGCCAGCAGCTCTAGGGACAGCCGCATATATACGCAGTATTTT,CASSSRDSRIYTQYF
TRBJ2-1,-,TRBV11-2,-,TGTGCCAGCAGCTTAGGGGGGACGGTCGCTGACAATGAGCAGTTCTTC,CASSLGGTVADNEQFF
TRBJ1-5,-,TRBV11-2,many,TGTGCCAGCAGCTTAATGGGTCAGCCCCAGCATTTT,CASSLMGQPQHF